This is a list of T cell receptor beta chains from one sample in a study of control samples from healthy donors and cancer patients. TCRdb's table, derived via immunoSEQ multiplex PCR, lists solely in-frame clones and lacks some. The table has some 79,000 clones, about nine tenths seen once. Sequencing input: blood. The source is a man aged 50 to 60 in good health. CDR3s include the opening cysteine and the closing phenylalanine or tryptophan. The D gene is left open where the match is weak. The size field is filled for only some rows; it gives once, few, many or a size class.

CASRDRGWGKLFF,TGTGCCAGCAGGGACAGGGGATGGGGAAAACTGTTTTTT,TRBV6-5,TRBD1,TRBJ1-4,.
CATSTGLLGNQPQHF,TGTGCCACCAGCACAGGGCTTTTGGGCAATCAGCCCCAGCATTTT,TRBV15,.,TRBJ1-5,.
CAWSARENTEAFF,TGTGCCTGGAGTGCTCGGGAGAACACTGAAGCTTTCTTT,TRBV30,.,TRBJ1-1,.
CASSFWGTGWNEKLFF,TGTGCCAGCAGCTTTTGGGGGACAGGGTGGAATGAAAAACTGTTTTTT,TRBV5-6,TRBD1,TRBJ1-4,.
CAWRQESEAFF,TGTGCCTGGAGACAGGAGTCTGAAGCTTTCTTT,TRBV30,.,TRBJ1-1,.
CATSRGDRGPTYQETQYF,TGTGCCACCAGCAGGGGGGACAGGGGCCCGACCTACCAAGAGACCCAGTACTTC,TRBV15,TRBD1,TRBJ2-5,.
CASSSVFGGDNTF,TGCGCCAGCAGCTCGGTGTTTGGGGGGGATAACACCTTC,TRBV5-1,.,TRBJ1-2,.
CASADADVFEQFF,TGTGCCAGTGCTGACGCCGACGTTTTTGAGCAGTTCTTC,TRBV3-1/TRBV3-2,.,TRBJ2-1,.
CAWSATRGQHTEAFF,TGTGCCTGGAGTGCTACCAGGGGACAGCACACTGAAGCTTTCTTT,TRBV30,TRBD1,TRBJ1-1,.
CASSVSLNRATDPGELFF,TGTGCCAGCAGCGTATCTCTAAACCGGGCCACGGATCCCGGGGAGCTGTTTTTT,TRBV9,.,TRBJ2-2,.
CATSDSDRGDEKLFF,TGTGCCACCAGTGATTCTGACAGGGGCGATGAAAAACTGTTTTTT,TRBV24-1,TRBD1,TRBJ1-4,.
CASSRRRQASEEKLFF,TGTGCCAGTAGTCGCCGACGACAGGCATCAGAGGAAAAACTGTTTTTT,TRBV19,.,TRBJ1-4,.
CASEGAGGSNQPQHF,TGTGCTAGTGAAGGTGCCGGGGGTAGCAATCAGCCCCAGCATTTT,TRBV19,.,TRBJ1-5,once
CASNQRGGEQYF,TGTGCCAGCAACCAAAGGGGGGGCGAGCAGTACTTC,TRBV2,.,TRBJ2-7,.
CASSVAGRPNEKLFF,TGTGCCAGCAGCGTAGCTGGCAGGCCCAATGAAAAACTGTTTTTT,TRBV9,.,TRBJ1-4,.
CASSLGGVEQYF,TGTGCCAGCAGCTTAGGAGGGGTCGAGCAGTACTTC,TRBV7-2,.,TRBJ2-7,.
CSVLAGGQYNEQFF,TGCAGCGTCTTAGCGGGGGGGCAATACAATGAGCAGTTCTTC,TRBV29-1,TRBD2,TRBJ2-1,.
CASSLALGLAGTSYEQYF,TGTGCCAGCAGCTTAGCGCTGGGACTAGCGGGTACATCCTACGAGCAGTACTTC,TRBV7-9,TRBD2,TRBJ2-7,.
CASSNGEGASGNTIYF,TGTGCCAGTAGTAACGGGGAAGGAGCGTCTGGAAACACCATATATTTT,TRBV19,.,TRBJ1-3,.
CAISESNFRQWETQYF,TGTGCCATCAGTGAGTCGAATTTCCGACAATGGGAGACCCAGTACTTC,TRBV10-3,.,TRBJ2-5,.
CASSLEVGVPYGYTF,TGTGCCAGCAGCTTAGAAGTGGGAGTGCCCTATGGCTACACCTTC,TRBV11-2,.,TRBJ1-2,.
CASSRYPGQSKETQYF,TGTGCCAGCAGCCGCTATCCGGGACAGAGTAAAGAGACCCAGTACTTC,TRBV3-1/TRBV3-2,TRBD1,TRBJ2-5,few
CASSIQGGGNQPQHF,TGTGCCAGTAGTATTCAGGGGGGCGGCAATCAGCCCCAGCATTTT,TRBV19,TRBD1,TRBJ1-5,.
CASRTQTGLLHF,TGTGCCAGCAGGACCCAGACAGGGCTGCTGCATTTT,TRBV6-1,TRBD1,TRBJ1-5,once
CASSPQGGGLISYEQYF,TGTGCCAGCAGCCCTCAAGGGGGCGGGCTGATCTCCTACGAGCAGTACTTC,TRBV9,TRBD1,TRBJ2-7,.
CASSLRPENTEAFF,TGCGCCAGCAGCTTGCGCCCCGAGAACACTGAAGCTTTCTTT,TRBV5-1,.,TRBJ1-1,.
CAWKDRGGLTQYF,TGTGCCTGGAAGGACAGGGGGGGTTTAACGCAGTATTTT,TRBV30,TRBD1,TRBJ2-3,once
CASSLGGTQGEAFF,TGTGCCAGCAGCCTCGGCGGGACACAAGGCGAAGCTTTCTTT,TRBV6-5,.,TRBJ1-1,few
CASSLDRVTDTQYF,TGTGCCAGCAGCTTAGACAGGGTCACAGATACGCAGTATTTT,TRBV11-2,.,TRBJ2-3,.
CASSSGAWEDTGELFF,TGCGCCAGCAGCTCGGGGGCCTGGGAGGACACCGGGGAGCTGTTTTTT,TRBV5-1,.,TRBJ2-2,.
CASSQDGQLNNEKLFF,TGCGCCAGCAGCCAAGACGGACAGCTTAATAATGAAAAACTGTTTTTT,TRBV4-1,.,TRBJ1-4,.
CASTTGMDYGYTF,TGTGCCAGCACGACAGGGATGGACTATGGCTACACCTTC,TRBV27,TRBD1,TRBJ1-2,.
CASSGYRRDLEEKLFF,TGTGCCAGCTCTGGATATAGGAGGGATTTAGAAGAAAAACTGTTTTTT,TRBV2,.,TRBJ1-4,once
CASSLSVTRGYGYTF,TGTGCCAGCAGCTTATCGGTTACCAGGGGCTATGGCTACACCTTC,TRBV13,.,TRBJ1-2,few
CASSQVLLSGKETQYF,TGCGCCAGCAGCCAAGTTCTCCTGTCAGGCAAGGAGACCCAGTACTTC,TRBV4-1,.,TRBJ2-5,.
CASSGNRGEKLFF,TGTGCCAGCAGCGGCAACAGGGGTGAAAAACTGTTTTTT,TRBV7-6,TRBD1,TRBJ1-4,once
CASSYSTRGRNEQYF,TGTGCCAGCAGTTACTCAACCCGGGGGAGGAACGAGCAGTACTTC,TRBV6-5,.,TRBJ2-7,.
CASSQSAAQETQYF,TGCGCCAGCAGTCAATCGGCGGCTCAAGAGACCCAGTACTTC,TRBV23-1,.,TRBJ2-5,.
CAISESLGAGQPQHF,TGTGCCATCAGTGAGTCATTGGGGGCAGGGCAGCCCCAGCATTTT,TRBV10-3,.,TRBJ1-5,.
CASAITDGTGGGQPQHF,TGTGCCAGCGCTATTACCGACGGTACTGGTGGTGGTCAGCCCCAGCATTTT,TRBV5-4,.,TRBJ1-5,.
CSVRLLAETQYF,TGCAGCGTTCGGTTGCTTGCGGAGACCCAGTACTTC,TRBV29-1,.,TRBJ2-5,few
CAWSVRGGFIYGYTF,TGTGCCTGGAGTGTACGGGGAGGGTTCATCTATGGCTACACCTTC,TRBV30,.,TRBJ1-2,once
CASSEGVTDTQYF,TGTGCCAGCAGTGAAGGGGTCACAGATACGCAGTATTTT,TRBV6-4,.,TRBJ2-3,.
CATSDLRGTSYEQYF,TGTGCCACCAGTGATTTGCGGGGGACTTCGTACGAGCAGTACTTC,TRBV24-1,.,TRBJ2-7,.